This T cell receptor (beta chain) was captured by sequencing in a study of Ad26.COV2.S vaccination and SARS-CoV-2 variants. Clones were read by immunoSEQ multiplex PCR, and TCRdb kept only the in-frame ones, dropping some. The data contain roughly 320,000 clones, around four fifths of them singletons. Treatment here: around 19 received Ad26.COV2.S at low or high dose, single or two shots; about 5 received placebo; per-sample allocation not given. Sampling was performed 63 days after the first vaccine or placebo injection. There are 16 residues in the CDR3. Germline values: CDR1 SGHNT, CDR2 YENEEA. With V trimmed by 1 base and J by 4 bases, 6 bases remained unmatched.

The receptor's source is a person between 18 and 60 years old who received the Ad26.COV2.S COVID-19 vaccine or a placebo. This sample comprised peripheral blood, obtained in a trial of Ad26.COV2.S vaccine versus placebo. The chain recombines TRBV11-3 with TRBJ2-1; 8 bases agree with TRBD2. This chain's CDR3 is CASSLGAGGTYNEQFF. CDR3 bases: TGTGCCAGCAGCTTAGGGGCGGGGGGAACGTACAATGAGCAGTTCTTC.